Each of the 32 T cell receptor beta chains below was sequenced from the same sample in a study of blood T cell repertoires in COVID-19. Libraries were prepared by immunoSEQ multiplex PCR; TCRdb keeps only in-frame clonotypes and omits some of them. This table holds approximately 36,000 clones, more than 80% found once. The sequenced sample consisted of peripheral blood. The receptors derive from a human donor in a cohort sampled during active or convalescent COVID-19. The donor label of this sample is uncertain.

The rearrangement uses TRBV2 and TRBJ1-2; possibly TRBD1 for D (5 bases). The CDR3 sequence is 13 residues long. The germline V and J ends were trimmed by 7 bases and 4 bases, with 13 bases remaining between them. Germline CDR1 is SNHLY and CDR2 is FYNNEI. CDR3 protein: CASIDRQPYGYTF. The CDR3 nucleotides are TGTGCCAGCATCGACAGACAACCCTATGGCTACACCTTC.

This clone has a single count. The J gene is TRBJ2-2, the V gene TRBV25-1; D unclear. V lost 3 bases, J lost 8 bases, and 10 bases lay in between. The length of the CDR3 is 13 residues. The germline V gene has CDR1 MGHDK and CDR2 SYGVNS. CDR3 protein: CASSDRVVGELFF. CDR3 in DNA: TGTGCCAGCAGTGACCGGGTAGTAGGGGAGCTGTTTTTT.

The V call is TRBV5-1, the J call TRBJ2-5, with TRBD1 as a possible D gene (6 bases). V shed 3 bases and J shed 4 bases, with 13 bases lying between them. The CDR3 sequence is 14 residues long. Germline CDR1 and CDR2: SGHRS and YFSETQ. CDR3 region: CASSSGTDRETQYF. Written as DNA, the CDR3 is TGCGCCAGCAGCTCGGGGACGGACAGAGAGACCCAGTACTTC.

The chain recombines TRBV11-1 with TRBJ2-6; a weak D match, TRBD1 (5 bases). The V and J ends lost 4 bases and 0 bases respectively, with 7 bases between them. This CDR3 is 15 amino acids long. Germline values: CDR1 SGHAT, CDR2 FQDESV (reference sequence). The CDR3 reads CASSSTVSGANVLTF. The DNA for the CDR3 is TGTGCCAGCAGCTCGACAGTCTCTGGGGCCAACGTCCTGACTTTC.

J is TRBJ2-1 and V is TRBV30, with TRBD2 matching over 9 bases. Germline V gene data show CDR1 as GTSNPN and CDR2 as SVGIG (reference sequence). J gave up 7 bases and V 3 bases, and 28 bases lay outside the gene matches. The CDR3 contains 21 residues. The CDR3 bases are TGTGCCTGGAGCCCTTCGCCGGGACTGAATACCCTAGCGGGAAGCTGGAATGAGCAGTTCTTC. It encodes CAWSPSPGLNTLAGSWNEQFF.

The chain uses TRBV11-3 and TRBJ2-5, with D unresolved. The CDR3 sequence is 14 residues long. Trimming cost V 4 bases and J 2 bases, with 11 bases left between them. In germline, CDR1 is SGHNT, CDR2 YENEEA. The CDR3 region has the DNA TGTGCCAGCAGCTCCGGTGACTTTCAAGAGACCCAGTACTTC. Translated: CASSSGDFQETQYF.

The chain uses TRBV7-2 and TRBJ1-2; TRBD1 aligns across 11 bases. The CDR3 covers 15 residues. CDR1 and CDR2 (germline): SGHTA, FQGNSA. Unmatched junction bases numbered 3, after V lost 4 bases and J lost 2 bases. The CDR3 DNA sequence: TGTGCCAGCAGCTCGGGACAGGGGGTCAACTATGGCTACACCTTC. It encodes CASSSGQGVNYGYTF.

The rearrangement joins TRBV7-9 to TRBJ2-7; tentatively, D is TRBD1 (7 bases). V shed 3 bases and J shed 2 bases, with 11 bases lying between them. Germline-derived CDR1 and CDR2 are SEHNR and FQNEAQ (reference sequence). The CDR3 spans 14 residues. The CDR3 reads CASSFPGGTYEQYF. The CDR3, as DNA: TGTGCCAGCAGCTTCCCAGGGGGGACCTACGAGCAGTACTTC.

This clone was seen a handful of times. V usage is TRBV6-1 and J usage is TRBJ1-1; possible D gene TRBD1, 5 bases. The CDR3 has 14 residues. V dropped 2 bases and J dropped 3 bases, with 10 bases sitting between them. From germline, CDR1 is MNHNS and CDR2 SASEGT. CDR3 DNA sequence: TGTGCCAGCAGTGAATGGGGGGAGGACACTGAAGCTTTCTTT. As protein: CASSEWGEDTEAFF.

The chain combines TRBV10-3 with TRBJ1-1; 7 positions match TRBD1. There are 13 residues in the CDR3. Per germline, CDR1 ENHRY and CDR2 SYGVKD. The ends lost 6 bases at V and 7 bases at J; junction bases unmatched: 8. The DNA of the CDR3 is TGTGCCATCAGAGGGACAGTGGGAGGTGAAGCTTTCTTT. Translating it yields CAIRGTVGGEAFF.

CDR3 protein: CASSPRAGGSYEQYF. CDR3 sequence (DNA): TGTGCCAGCAGCCCAAGAGCGGGAGGATCCTACGAGCAGTACTTC. The chain uses TRBV7-2 and TRBJ2-7; 9 positions agree with TRBD2. V lost 5 bases to trimming and J lost 1 base; unmatched junction nucleotides: 6. This CDR3 is built from 15 residues. Germline V gives CDR1 SGHTA, CDR2 FQGNSA.

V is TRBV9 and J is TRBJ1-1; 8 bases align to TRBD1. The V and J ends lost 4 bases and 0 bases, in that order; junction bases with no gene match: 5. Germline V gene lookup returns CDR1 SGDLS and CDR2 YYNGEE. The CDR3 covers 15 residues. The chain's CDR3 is CASSTRTGLNTEAFF. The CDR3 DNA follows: TGTGCCAGCAGCACCAGGACAGGGCTGAACACTGAAGCTTTCTTT.

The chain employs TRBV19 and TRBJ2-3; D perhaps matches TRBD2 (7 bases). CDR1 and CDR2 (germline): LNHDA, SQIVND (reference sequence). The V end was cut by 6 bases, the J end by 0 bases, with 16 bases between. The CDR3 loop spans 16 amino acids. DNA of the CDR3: TGTGCCAGTAGAGAAAGGGGGACTACTAGCACAGATACGCAGTATTTT. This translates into CASRERGTTSTDTQYF.

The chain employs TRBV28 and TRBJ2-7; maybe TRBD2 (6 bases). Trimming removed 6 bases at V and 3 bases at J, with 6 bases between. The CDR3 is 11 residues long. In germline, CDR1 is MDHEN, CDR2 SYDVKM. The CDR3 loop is CASREGYEQYF. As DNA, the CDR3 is TGTGCCAGCAGGGAGGGCTACGAGCAGTACTTC. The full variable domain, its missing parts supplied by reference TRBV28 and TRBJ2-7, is DVKVTQSSRYLVKRTGEKVFLECVQDMDHENMFWYRQDPGLGLRLIYFSYDVKMKEKGDIPEGYSVSREKKERFSLILESASTNQTSMYLCASREGYEQYFGPGTRLTVT.

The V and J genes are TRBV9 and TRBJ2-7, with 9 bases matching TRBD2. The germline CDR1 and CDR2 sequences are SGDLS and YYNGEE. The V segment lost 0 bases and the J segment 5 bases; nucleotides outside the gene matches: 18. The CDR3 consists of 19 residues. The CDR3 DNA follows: TGTGCCAGCAGCGTAGTTGCGGGAGGGTTATTGTGTAGGAGTCACGAGCAGTACTTC. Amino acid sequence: CASSVVAGGLLCRSHEQYF.

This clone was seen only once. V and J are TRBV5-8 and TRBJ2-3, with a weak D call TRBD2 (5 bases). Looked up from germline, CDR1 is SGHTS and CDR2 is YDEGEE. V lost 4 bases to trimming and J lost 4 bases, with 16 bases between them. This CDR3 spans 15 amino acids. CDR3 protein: CASSPRGSEADTQYF. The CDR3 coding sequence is TGTGCCAGCAGCCCACGCGGGTCGGAGGCAGATACGCAGTATTTT.

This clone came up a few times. The CDR3 nucleotides are TGTGCCAGCAGCTTAGGGGACAGGGTGGTTGATTCACCCCTCCACTTT. This sequence encodes CASSLGDRVVDSPLHF. This chain links TRBV11-3 with TRBJ1-6; 9 bases are shared with TRBD1. Germline CDR1 is SGHNT and CDR2 is YENEEA. CDR3 size: 16 residues. V trimming: 1 base; J trimming: 8 bases; junction bases outside the gene matches: 6.

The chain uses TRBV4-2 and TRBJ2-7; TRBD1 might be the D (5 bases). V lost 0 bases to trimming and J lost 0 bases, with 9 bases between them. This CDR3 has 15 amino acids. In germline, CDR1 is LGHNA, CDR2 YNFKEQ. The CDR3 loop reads CASSQDLDNSYEQYF. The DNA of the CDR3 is TGTGCCAGCAGCCAAGATCTGGACAACTCCTACGAGCAGTACTTC.

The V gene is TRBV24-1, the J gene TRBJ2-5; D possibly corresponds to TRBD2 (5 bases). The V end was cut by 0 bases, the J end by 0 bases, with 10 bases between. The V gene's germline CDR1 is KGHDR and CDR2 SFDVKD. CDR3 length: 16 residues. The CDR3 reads CATSDLSGGHQETQYF. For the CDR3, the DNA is TGTGCCACCAGTGATTTGAGCGGAGGACACCAAGAGACCCAGTACTTC.

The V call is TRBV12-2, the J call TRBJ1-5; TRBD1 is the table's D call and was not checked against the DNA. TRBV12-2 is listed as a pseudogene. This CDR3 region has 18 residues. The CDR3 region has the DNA TGTGCAAGTCGCTTAGCAGGGTCGACAGGGGCCGGCAATCAGCCCCAGCATTTT. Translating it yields CASRLAGSTGAGNQPQHF.

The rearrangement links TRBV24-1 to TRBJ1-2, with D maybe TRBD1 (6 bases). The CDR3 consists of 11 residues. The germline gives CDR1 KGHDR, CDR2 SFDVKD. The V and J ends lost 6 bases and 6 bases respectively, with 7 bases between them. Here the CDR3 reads CATSHRDGYTF. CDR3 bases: TGTGCCACCAGTCACAGGGATGGCTACACCTTC.

DNA of the CDR3: TGTGCCAGCAGTCCCCAGGGATACTATGGCTACACCTTC. Protein product: CASSPQGYYGYTF. V is TRBV2 and J is TRBJ1-2; D perhaps matches TRBD1 (5 bases). CDR3 length: 13 amino acids. V was clipped by 5 bases and J by 3 bases, with 10 bases between them. Germline CDR1 is SNHLY and CDR2 is FYNNEI.

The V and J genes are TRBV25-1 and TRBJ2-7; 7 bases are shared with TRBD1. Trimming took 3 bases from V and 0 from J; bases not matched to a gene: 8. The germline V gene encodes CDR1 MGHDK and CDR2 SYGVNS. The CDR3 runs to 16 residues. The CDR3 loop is CASSEERDSSSYEQYF. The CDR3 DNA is TGTGCCAGCAGTGAGGAGAGGGACAGCAGCTCCTACGAGCAGTACTTC.

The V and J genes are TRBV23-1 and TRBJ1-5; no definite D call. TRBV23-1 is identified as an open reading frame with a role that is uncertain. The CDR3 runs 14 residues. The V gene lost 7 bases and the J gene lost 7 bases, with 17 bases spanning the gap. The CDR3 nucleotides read TGCGCCAGCACCCTCCCTCGGGAGCACCAGCCCCAGCATTTT. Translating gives CASTLPREHQPQHF.

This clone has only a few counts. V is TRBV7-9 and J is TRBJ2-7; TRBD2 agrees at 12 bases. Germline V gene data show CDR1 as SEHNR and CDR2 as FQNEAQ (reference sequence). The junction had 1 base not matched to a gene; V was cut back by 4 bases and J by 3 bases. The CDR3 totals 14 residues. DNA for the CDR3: TGTGCCAGCAGCTGGACTAGCGGGAACTACGAGCAGTACTTC. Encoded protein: CASSWTSGNYEQYF.

The CDR3 DNA sequence: TGTGCCAGCAGCGTCCGGAGTACTAATGAGCAGTTCTTC. It yields the protein CASSVRSTNEQFF. The chain recombines TRBV11-2 with TRBJ2-1, with D unresolved. Trimming stripped 5 bases from V and 7 bases from J, with 12 bases between. The germline gives CDR1 SGHAT, CDR2 FQNNGV. The CDR3 totals 13 residues. Using reference TRBV11-2 and TRBJ2-1 for the parts outside the CDR3, the full variable domain is EAGVAQSPRYKIIEKRQSVAFWCNPISGHATLYWYQQILGQGPKLLIQFQNNGVVDDSQLPKDRFSAERLKGVDSTLKIQPAKLEDSAVYLCASSVRSTNEQFFGPGTRLTVL.

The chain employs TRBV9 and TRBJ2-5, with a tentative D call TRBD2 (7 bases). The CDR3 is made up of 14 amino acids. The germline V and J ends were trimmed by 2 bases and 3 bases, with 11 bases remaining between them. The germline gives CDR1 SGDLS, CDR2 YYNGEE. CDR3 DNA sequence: TGTGCCAGCAGCGTCGGGGGGCAGGAAGAGACCCAGTACTTC. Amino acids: CASSVGGQEETQYF.

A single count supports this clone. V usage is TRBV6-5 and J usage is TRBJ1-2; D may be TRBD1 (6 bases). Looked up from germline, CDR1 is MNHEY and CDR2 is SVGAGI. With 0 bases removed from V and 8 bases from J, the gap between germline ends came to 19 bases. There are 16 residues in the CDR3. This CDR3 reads CASSYSSARGNGGYTF. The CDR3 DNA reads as TGTGCCAGCAGTTACTCGTCGGCTAGGGGGAATGGAGGCTACACCTTC.

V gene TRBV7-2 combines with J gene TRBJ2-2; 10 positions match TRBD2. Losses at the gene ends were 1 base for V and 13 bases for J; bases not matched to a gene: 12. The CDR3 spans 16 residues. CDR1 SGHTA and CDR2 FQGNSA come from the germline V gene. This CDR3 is CASSLEGSGRRSALFF. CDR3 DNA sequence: TGTGCCAGCAGCTTAGAAGGTAGCGGGAGGAGAAGTGCGCTGTTTTTT.

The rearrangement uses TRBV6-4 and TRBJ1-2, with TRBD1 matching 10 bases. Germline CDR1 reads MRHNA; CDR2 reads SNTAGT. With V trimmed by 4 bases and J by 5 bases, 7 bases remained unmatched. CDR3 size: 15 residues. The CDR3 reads CASSVGQGRAYGYTF. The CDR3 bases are TGTGCCAGCAGTGTGGGACAGGGGCGTGCTTATGGCTACACCTTC.

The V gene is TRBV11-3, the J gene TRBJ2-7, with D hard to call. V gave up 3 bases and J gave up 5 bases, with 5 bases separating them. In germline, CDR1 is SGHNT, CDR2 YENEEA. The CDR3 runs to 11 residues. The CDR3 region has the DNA TGTGCCAGCAGCTTTGGCCACGAGCAGTACTTC. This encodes CASSFGHEQYF.

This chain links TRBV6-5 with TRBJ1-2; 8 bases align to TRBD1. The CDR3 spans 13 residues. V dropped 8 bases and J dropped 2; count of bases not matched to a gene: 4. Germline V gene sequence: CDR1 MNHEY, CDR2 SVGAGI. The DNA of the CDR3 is TGTGCCAGCCAACAGGGGGTAAACTATGGCTACACCTTC. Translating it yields CASQQGVNYGYTF.